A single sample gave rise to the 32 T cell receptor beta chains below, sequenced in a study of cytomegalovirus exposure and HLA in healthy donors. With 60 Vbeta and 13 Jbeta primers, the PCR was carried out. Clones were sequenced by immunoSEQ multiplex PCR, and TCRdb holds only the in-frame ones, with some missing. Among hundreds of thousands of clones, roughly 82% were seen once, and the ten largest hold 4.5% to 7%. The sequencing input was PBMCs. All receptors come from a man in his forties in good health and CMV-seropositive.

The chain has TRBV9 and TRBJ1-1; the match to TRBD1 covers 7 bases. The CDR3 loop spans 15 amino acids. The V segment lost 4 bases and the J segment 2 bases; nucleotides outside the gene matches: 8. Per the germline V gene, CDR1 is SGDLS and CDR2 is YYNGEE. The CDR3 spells CASSTGEFSNTEAFF. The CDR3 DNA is TGTGCCAGCAGCACAGGGGAATTTAGTAACACTGAAGCTTTCTTT.

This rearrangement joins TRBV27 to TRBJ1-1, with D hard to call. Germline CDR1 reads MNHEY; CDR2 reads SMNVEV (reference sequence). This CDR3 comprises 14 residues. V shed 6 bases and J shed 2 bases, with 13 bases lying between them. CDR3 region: CASSETGSNTEAFF. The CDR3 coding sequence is TGTGCCAGCAGCGAAACGGGAAGTAACACTGAAGCTTTCTTT.

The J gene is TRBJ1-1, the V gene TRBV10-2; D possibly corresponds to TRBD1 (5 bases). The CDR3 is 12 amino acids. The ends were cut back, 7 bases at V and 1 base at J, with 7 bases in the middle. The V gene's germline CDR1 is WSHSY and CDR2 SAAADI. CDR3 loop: CASTGQNTEAFF. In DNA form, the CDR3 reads TGCGCCAGCACAGGGCAGAACACTGAAGCTTTCTTT.

CDR3 nucleotide sequence: TGTGCCAGCAGTGAGGCGGGACCTACCACCCAGTACTTC. This gives the protein CASSEAGPTTQYF. The chain recombines TRBV6-1 with TRBJ2-5; TRBD2 is a possible D gene (6 bases). Germline CDR1 and CDR2: MNHNS and SASEGT. The germline V and J ends were trimmed by 3 bases and 8 bases, with 13 bases remaining between them. The CDR3 consists of 13 residues.

Here the CDR3 DNA reads TGCAGCGTGATCCAGGGGGTGGGTGGCTATGAGCAGTTCTTC. This translates into CSVIQGVGGYEQFF. V is TRBV29-1 and J is TRBJ2-1; 7 bases map to TRBD1. Germline V CDR1 and CDR2: SQVTM, ANQGSEA. This CDR3 contains 14 residues. Trimming at V came to 6 bases and at J to 8 bases, leaving 13 bases not matched to a gene.

CDR3 in amino acids: CASGEGFYGYTF. The CDR3 coding sequence is TGTGCCAGCGGTGAGGGCTTCTATGGCTACACCTTC. The V and J genes are TRBV27 and TRBJ1-2; D is ambiguous. Trimming pared 8 bases from V and 4 bases from J, leaving 11 bases between. In germline, CDR1 is MNHEY, CDR2 SMNVEV (reference sequence). The CDR3 spans 12 residues.

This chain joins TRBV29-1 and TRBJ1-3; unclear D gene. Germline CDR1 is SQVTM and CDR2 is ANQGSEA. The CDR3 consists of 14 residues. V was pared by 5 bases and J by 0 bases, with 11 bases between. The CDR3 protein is CSVTKAPSGNTIYF. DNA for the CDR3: TGCAGCGTTACTAAGGCCCCCTCTGGAAACACCATATATTTT.

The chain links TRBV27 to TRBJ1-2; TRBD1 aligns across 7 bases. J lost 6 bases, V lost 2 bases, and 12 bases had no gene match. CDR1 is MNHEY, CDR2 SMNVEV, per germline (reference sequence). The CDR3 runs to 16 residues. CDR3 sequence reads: CASSLLTGDGVNGYTF. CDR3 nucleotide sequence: TGTGCCAGCAGTTTACTAACAGGGGACGGCGTCAATGGCTACACCTTC.

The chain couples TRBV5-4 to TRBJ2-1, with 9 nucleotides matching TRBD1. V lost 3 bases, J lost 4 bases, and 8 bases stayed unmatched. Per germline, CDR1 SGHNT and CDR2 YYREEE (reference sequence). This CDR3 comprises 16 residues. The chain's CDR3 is CASSWSGQGGYNEQFF. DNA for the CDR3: TGTGCCAGCAGCTGGTCGGGACAGGGAGGATACAATGAGCAGTTCTTC.

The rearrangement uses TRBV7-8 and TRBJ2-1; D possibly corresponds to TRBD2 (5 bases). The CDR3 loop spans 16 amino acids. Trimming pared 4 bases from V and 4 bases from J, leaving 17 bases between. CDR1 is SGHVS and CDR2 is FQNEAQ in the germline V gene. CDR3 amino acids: CASSSQERSLYNEQFF. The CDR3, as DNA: TGTGCCAGCAGCTCCCAGGAGCGGAGCCTTTACAATGAGCAGTTCTTC.

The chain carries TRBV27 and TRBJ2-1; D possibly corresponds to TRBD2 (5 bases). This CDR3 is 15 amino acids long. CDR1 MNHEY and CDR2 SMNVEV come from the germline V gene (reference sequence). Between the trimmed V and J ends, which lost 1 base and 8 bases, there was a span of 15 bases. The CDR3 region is CASSLLASNGDEQFF. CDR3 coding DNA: TGTGCCAGCAGTTTATTGGCTAGCAATGGCGATGAGCAGTTCTTC.

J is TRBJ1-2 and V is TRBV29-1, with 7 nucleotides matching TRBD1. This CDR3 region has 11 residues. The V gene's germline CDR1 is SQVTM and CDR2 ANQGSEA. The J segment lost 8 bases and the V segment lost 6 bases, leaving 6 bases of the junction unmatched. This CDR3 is CSVPQGVGYTF. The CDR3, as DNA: TGCAGCGTGCCCCAGGGGGTGGGCTACACCTTC.

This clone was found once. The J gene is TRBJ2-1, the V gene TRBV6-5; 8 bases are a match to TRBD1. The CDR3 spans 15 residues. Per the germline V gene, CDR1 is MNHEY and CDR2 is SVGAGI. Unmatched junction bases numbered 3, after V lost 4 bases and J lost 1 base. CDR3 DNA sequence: TGTGCCAGCAGTTTACAGGGGGTTTCCTACAATGAGCAGTTCTTC. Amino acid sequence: CASSLQGVSYNEQFF.

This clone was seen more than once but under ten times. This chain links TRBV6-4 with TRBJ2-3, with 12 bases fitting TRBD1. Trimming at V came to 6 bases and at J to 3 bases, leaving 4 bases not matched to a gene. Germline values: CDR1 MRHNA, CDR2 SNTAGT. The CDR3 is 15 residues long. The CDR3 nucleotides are TGTGCCAGCAGCAGGGACAGGGGGCTGACAGATACGCAGTATTTT. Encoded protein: CASSRDRGLTDTQYF.

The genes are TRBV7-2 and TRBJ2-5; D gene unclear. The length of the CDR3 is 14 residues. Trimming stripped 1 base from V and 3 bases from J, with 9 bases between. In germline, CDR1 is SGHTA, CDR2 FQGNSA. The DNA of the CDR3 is TGTGCCAGCAGCTTAGATGGGCGTAAAGAGACCCAGTACTTC. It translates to CASSLDGRKETQYF.

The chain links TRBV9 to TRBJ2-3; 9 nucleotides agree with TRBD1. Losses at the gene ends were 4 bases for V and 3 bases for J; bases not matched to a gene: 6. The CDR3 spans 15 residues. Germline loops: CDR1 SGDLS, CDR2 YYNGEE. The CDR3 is CASSIQGARTDTQYF. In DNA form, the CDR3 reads TGTGCCAGCAGCATACAGGGGGCGCGGACAGATACGCAGTATTTT.

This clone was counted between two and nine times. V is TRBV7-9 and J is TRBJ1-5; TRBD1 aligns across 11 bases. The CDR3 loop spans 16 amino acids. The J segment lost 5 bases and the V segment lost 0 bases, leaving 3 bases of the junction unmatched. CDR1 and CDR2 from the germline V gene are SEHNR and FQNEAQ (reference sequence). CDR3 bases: TGTGCCAGCAGCTTAGCGCTGGGACAGGGGGATCAGCCCCAGCATTTT. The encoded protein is CASSLALGQGDQPQHF.

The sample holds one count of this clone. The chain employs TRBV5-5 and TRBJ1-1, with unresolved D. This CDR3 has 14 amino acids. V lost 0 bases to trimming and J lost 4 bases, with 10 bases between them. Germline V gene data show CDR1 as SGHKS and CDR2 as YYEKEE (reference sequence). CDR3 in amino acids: CASSLEVGLTEAFF. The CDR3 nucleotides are TGTGCCAGCAGCTTGGAAGTTGGCCTCACTGAAGCTTTCTTT.

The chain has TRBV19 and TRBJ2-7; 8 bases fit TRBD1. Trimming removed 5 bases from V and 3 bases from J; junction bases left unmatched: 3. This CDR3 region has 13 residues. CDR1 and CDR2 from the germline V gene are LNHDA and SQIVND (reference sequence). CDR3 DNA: TGTGCCAGTAGTTGGGGACAGGACTACGAGCAGTACTTC. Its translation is CASSWGQDYEQYF.

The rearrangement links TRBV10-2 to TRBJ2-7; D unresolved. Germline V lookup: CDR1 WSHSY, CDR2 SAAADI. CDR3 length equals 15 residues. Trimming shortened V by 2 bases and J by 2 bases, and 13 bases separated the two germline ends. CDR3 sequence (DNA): TGCGCCAGCAGTGAGGCGGCAGATACCACCTACGAGCAGTACTTC. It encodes CASSEAADTTYEQYF.

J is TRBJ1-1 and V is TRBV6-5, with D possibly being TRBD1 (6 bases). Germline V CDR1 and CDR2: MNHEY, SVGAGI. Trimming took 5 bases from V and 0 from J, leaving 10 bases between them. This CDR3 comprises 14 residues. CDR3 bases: TGTGCCAGCAGTCGGAGACAGGTGAACACTGAAGCTTTCTTT. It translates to CASSRRQVNTEAFF.

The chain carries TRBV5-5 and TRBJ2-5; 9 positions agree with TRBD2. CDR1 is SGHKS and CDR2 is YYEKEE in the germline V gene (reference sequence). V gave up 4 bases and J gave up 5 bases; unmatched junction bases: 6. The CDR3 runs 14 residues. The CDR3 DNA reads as TGTGCCAGCAGCCCTAGCGGGATTCAGGAGACCCAGTACTTC. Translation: CASSPSGIQETQYF.

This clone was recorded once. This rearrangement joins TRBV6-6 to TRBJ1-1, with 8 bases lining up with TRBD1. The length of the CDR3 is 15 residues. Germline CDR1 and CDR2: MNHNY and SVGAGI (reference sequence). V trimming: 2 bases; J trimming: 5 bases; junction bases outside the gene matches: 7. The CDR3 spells CASSYPDRASTEAFF. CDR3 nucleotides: TGTGCCAGCAGTTACCCGGACAGGGCCTCTACTGAAGCTTTCTTT.

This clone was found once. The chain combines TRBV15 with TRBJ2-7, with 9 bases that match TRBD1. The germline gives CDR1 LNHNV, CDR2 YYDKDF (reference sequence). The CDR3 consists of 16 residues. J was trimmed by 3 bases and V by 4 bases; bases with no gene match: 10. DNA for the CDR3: TGTGCCACCAGCAAAAATCTACCGGGACAGGGCTACGAGCAGTACTTC. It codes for CATSKNLPGQGYEQYF.

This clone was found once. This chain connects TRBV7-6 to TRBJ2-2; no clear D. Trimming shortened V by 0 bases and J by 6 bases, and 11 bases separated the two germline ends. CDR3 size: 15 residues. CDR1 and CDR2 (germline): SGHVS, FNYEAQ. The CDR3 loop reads CASSLADGEAGELFF. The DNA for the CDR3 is TGTGCCAGCAGCTTAGCTGACGGTGAGGCCGGGGAGCTGTTTTTT.

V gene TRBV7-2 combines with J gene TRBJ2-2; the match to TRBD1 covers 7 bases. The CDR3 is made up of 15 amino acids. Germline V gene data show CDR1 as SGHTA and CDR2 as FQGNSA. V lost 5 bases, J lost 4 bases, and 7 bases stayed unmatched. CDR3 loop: CASSPGTAPTGELFF. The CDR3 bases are TGTGCCAGCAGCCCCGGGACAGCCCCCACCGGGGAGCTGTTTTTT.

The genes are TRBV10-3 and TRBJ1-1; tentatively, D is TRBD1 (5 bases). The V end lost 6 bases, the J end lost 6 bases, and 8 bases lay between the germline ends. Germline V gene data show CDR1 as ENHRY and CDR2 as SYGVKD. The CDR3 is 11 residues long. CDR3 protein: CAIRGPAEAFF. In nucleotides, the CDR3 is TGTGCCATCAGGGGGCCCGCTGAAGCTTTCTTT.

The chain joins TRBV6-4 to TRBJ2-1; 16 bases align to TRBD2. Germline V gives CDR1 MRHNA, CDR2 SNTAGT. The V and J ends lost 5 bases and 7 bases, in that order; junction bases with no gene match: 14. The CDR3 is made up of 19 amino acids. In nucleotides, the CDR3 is TGTGCCAGCAGTAAACGGACCGGGACTAGCGGGAGGGCACCGAATGAGCAGTTCTTC. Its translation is CASSKRTGTSGRAPNEQFF.

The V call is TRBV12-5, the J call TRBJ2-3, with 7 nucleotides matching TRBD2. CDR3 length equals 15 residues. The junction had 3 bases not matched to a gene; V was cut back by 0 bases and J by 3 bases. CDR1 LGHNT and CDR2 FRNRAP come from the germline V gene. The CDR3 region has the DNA TGTGCTAGTGGTTTGGTTGTGGGAGGGACAGATACGCAGTATTTT. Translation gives CASGLVVGGTDTQYF.

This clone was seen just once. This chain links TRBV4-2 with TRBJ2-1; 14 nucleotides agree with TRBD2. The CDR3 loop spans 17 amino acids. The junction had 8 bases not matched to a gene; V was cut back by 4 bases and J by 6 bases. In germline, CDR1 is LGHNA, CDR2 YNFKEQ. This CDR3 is CASSPRLAGGPGNEQFF. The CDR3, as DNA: TGTGCCAGCAGCCCGAGACTAGCGGGAGGGCCGGGCAATGAGCAGTTCTTC.

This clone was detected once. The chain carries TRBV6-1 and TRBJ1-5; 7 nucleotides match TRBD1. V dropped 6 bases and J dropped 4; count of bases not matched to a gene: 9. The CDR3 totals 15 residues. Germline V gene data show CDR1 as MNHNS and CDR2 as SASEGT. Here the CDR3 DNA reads TGTGCCAGCAGGACAGGGATAACTCCAAATCAGCCCCAGCATTTT. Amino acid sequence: CASRTGITPNQPQHF.

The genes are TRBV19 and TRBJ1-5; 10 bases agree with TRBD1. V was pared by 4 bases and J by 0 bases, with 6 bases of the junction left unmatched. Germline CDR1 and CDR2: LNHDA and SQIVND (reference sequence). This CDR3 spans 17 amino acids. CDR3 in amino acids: CASSRQGALSSNQPQHF. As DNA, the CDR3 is TGTGCCAGTAGTAGACAGGGGGCATTGAGTAGCAATCAGCCCCAGCATTTT.